These 32 T cell receptor beta chains came from one sample sequenced in a study of identical twins. TCRdb re-analysed the 5' RACE reads in MiXCR, keeping a single row per CDR3 protein. The sample lists some 440,000 distinct CDR3 sequences; roughly 24% were seen once. These same records also appear under a second study, on T cells expressing NK-cell markers.

Sequencing was carried out using CD4+ T cells sorted from blood. The receptor source for this set is a woman in her late teens or twenties in good health.

In this sample, this clonotype turned up a few times. One junction end does not reproduce the germline sequence, and a read error may be involved. This chain links TRBV7-7 with TRBJ2-7; D remains ambiguous. The length of the CDR3 is 20 residues. Germline V lookup: CDR1 SSHAT, CDR2 FNYEAQ (reference sequence). The CDR3 DNA sequence: TGTGCTAGCAGCTTAACGAACCCGGAACCGGCAGCCCTACCAACCTACGAGCAGTACTTC. It is translated as CASSLTNPEPAALPTYEQYF. Looking up the rest from reference TRBV7-7 and TRBJ2-7 gives the full variable domain: GAGVSQSPRYKVTKRGQDVTLRCDPISSHATLYWYQQALGQGPEFLTYFNYEAQPDKSGLPSDRFSAERPEGSISTLTIQRTEQRDSAMYRCASSLTNPEPAALPTYEQYFGPGTRLTVT.

This chain uses TRBV9 with TRBJ2-1; D is perhaps TRBD2 (6 bases). CDR1 SGDLS and CDR2 YYNGEE come from the germline V gene. This CDR3 is built from 15 residues. The V gene lost 3 bases and the J gene lost 0 bases, with 10 bases spanning the gap. The CDR3 DNA sequence: TGTGCCAGCAGCGGCGGGACCCACTCCTACAATGAGCAGTTCTTC. This translates into CASSGGTHSYNEQFF. Using reference TRBV9 and TRBJ2-1 for the parts outside the CDR3, the full variable domain is DSGVTQTPKHLITATGQRVTLRCSPRSGDLSVYWYQQSLDQGLQFLIQYYNGEERAKGNILERFSAQQFPDLHSELNLSSLELGDSALYFCASSGGTHSYNEQFFGPGTRLTVL.

This chain connects TRBV27 to TRBJ2-5; the D gene is possibly TRBD1 (6 bases). This CDR3 region has 14 residues. V gave up 10 bases and J gave up 0 bases, with 15 bases separating them. Germline values: CDR1 MNHEY, CDR2 SMNVEV (reference sequence). This CDR3 reads CATKGQPYQETQYF. The CDR3 DNA sequence: TGTGCCACCAAGGGACAACCGTACCAAGAGACCCAGTACTTC.

This clonotype was seen more than once but under ten times. This chain uses TRBV6-6 with TRBJ1-6; the D is unclear. Per the germline V gene, CDR1 is MNHNY and CDR2 is SVGAGI (reference sequence). The CDR3 totals 13 residues. Trimming shortened V by 6 bases and J by 10 bases, and 13 bases separated the two germline ends. The CDR3 DNA sequence: TGTGCCAGCAGCAGAGATAAGGGCTCACCCCTCCACTTT. Protein: CASSRDKGSPLHF.

Ten or more counts support this clonotype. The chain is built from TRBV2 and TRBJ1-3; TRBD1 agrees at 9 bases. Germline V gene sequence: CDR1 SNHLY, CDR2 FYNNEI. V shed 6 bases and J 3 bases; nucleotides not matched to a gene: 9. The CDR3 is 16 residues long. CDR3 in DNA: TGTGCCAGCAGCCAGGATCGGACAGGGGTTGGAAACACCATATATTTT. Its protein product is CASSQDRTGVGNTIYF.

This clonotype was seen a handful of times. V usage is TRBV18 and J usage is TRBJ1-5; D is possibly TRBD1 (5 bases). V was clipped by 3 bases and J by 6 bases, with 15 bases between them. Germline values: CDR1 KGHSH, CDR2 LQKENI. The CDR3 totals 15 residues. CDR3 nucleotide sequence: TGTGCCAGCTCACCTTCTTTATTTGGGGCTCAGCCCCAGCATTTT. The encoded protein is CASSPSLFGAQPQHF. Full variable domain (rest looked up from reference TRBV18 and TRBJ1-5): NAGVMQNPRHLVRRRGQEARLRCSPMKGHSHVYWYRQLPEEGLKFMVYLQKENIIDESGMPKERFSAEFPKEGPSILRIQQVVRGDSAAYFCASSPSLFGAQPQHFGDGTRLSIL.

J is TRBJ1-6 and V is TRBV12-3 or TRBV12-4; a possible D gene is TRBD1 (6 bases). The ends were cut back, 5 bases at V and 10 bases at J, with 12 bases in the middle. The CDR3 is 13 amino acids. The CDR3 DNA reads TGTGCCAGCAGTACGTTCAGGGGATCACCCCTCCACTTT. It yields the protein CASSTFRGSPLHF.

This clonotype was seen more than once but under ten times. The CDR3 reads CSARDVTTLGRGYTF. The CDR3 nucleotides are TGCAGTGCTAGAGATGTCACAACCCTCGGGCGTGGCTACACCTTC. The V gene is TRBV20-1, the J gene TRBJ1-2; unclear D gene. Deletions cut 0 bases from V and 7 bases from J, with 18 bases between. Germline lookup yields CDR1 DFQATT and CDR2 SNEGSKA (reference sequence). The CDR3 loop spans 15 amino acids.

The CDR3 DNA follows: TGTGCCAGCAGCCCGGGACAGCCACTGGGTCGGGCCGGGGAGCTGTTTTTT. Translated: CASSPGQPLGRAGELFF. This rearrangement joins TRBV3-1 to TRBJ2-2, with 7 bases lining up with TRBD1. The CDR3 runs 17 residues. Germline CDR1 is LGHDT and CDR2 is YNNKEL (reference sequence). The trim removed 4 bases at V and 6 bases at J, leaving 14 bases unmatched. Full variable domain (outside the CDR3, taken from reference TRBV3-1 and TRBJ2-2): DTAVSQTPKYLVTQMGNDKSIKCEQNLGHDTMYWYKQDSKKFLKIMFSYNNKELIINETVPNRFSPKSPDKAHLNLHINSLELGDSAVYFCASSPGQPLGRAGELFFGEGSRLTVL.

The V and J genes are TRBV27 and TRBJ2-2; TRBD1 matches at 9 bases. Per germline, CDR1 MNHEY and CDR2 SMNVEV (reference sequence). The junction had 5 bases not matched to a gene; V was cut back by 8 bases and J by 4 bases. The CDR3 length is 14 residues. The DNA for the CDR3 is TGTGCCAGCGGCAGACAGGGGGGCACCGGGGAGCTGTTTTTT. Its protein product is CASGRQGGTGELFF.

This clonotype was observed once. This chain links TRBV5-1 with TRBJ2-1; D is unclear. The ends were cut back, 4 bases at V and 6 bases at J, with 11 bases in the middle. The CDR3 covers 13 residues. Germline V CDR1 and CDR2: SGHRS, YFSETQ. DNA of the CDR3: TGCGCCAGCAGCCTAAGCATAGGCAATGAGCAGTTCTTC. The encoded protein is CASSLSIGNEQFF.

The chain is built from TRBV20-1 and TRBJ2-7, with 9 bases that match TRBD2. CDR3 length: 16 residues. Germline CDR1 DFQATT, CDR2 SNEGSKA (reference sequence). Trimming at V came to 3 bases and at J to 0 bases, leaving 9 bases not matched to a gene. The DNA for the CDR3 is TGCAGTGCTAGCCGCCTTTCTAGCGGGGCCTCCTACGAGCAGTACTTC. It is translated as CSASRLSSGASYEQYF.

The rearrangement joins TRBV19 to TRBJ2-4, with no clear D. V lost 0 bases, J lost 4 bases, and 10 bases lay in between. Germline CDR1 is LNHDA and CDR2 is SQIVND (reference sequence). This CDR3 comprises 15 residues. CDR3 in DNA: TGTGCCAGTAGTATAGATCAGAGGCGGAAAAACATTCAGTACTTC. Amino acids: CASSIDQRRKNIQYF.

CDR3 in amino acids: CASSLEGAGGHGYTF. The CDR3 nucleotides read TGTGCCAGCAGCTTGGAGGGGGCCGGGGGCCATGGCTACACCTTC. The chain recombines TRBV5-5 with TRBJ1-2, with 7 bases aligning to TRBD1. Germline-derived CDR1 and CDR2 are SGHKS and YYEKEE (reference sequence). V was pared by 0 bases and J by 6 bases, with 8 bases of the junction left unmatched. This CDR3 is built from 15 residues.

CDR3 nucleotides: TGCAGTGCTGTCCGGGACTACTACACAGATACGCAGTATTTT. Translation gives CSAVRDYYTDTQYF. The J gene is TRBJ2-3, the V gene TRBV20-1; 7 bases map to TRBD2. Germline values: CDR1 DFQATT, CDR2 SNEGSKA (reference sequence). The CDR3 totals 14 residues. V shed 5 bases, J shed 2 bases, and the junction held 7 bases outside the gene matches.

This clonotype occurred a few times. The chain links TRBV15 to TRBJ2-7; TRBD2 aligns across 7 bases. V lost 0 bases, J lost 0 bases, and 5 bases stayed unmatched. Germline V gene sequence: CDR1 LNHNV, CDR2 YYDKDF (reference sequence). There are 16 residues in the CDR3. The CDR3 spells CATSRDQGLRSYEQYF. CDR3 nucleotide sequence: TGTGCCACCAGCAGAGATCAGGGACTACGCTCCTACGAGCAGTACTTC. The full variable domain, completed using reference TRBV15 and TRBJ2-7, is DAMVIQNPRYQVTQFGKPVTLSCSQTLNHNVMYWYQQKSSQAPKLLFHYYDKDFNNEADTPDNFQSRRPNTSFCFLDIRSPGLGDTAMYLCATSRDQGLRSYEQYFGPGTRLTVT.

V is TRBV20-1 and J is TRBJ1-1; TRBD1 might be the D (5 bases). V was cut by 6 bases and J by 5 bases, with 10 bases left in between. The CDR3 totals 11 residues. CDR1 is DFQATT, CDR2 SNEGSKA, per germline (reference sequence). For the CDR3, the DNA is TGCAGTGCCAGTGGACAAACTGAAGCTTTCTTT. It encodes CSASGQTEAFF.

The CDR3 loop reads CASSHRTSGSFPYEQYF. In DNA, the CDR3 is TGTGCCAGCTCCCACAGGACTAGCGGGAGTTTCCCCTACGAGCAGTACTTC. The V gene is TRBV18, the J gene TRBJ2-7, with TRBD2 identical over 13 bases. This CDR3 spans 17 amino acids. The germline V gene encodes CDR1 KGHSH and CDR2 LQKENI. Losses at the gene ends were 6 bases for V and 2 bases for J; bases not matched to a gene: 10.

This clonotype came up many times. The CDR3 bases are TGTGCCAGTCTTAGGAAACAGGGGTCGATTAAGTACGAGCAGTACTTC. The encoded protein is CASLRKQGSIKYEQYF. This chain uses TRBV5-6 with TRBJ2-7, with TRBD1 matching over 7 bases. The V and J ends lost 8 bases and 4 bases, in that order; junction bases with no gene match: 18. There are 16 residues in the CDR3. Germline V CDR1 and CDR2: SGHDT, YYEEEE.

In this sample, this clonotype turned up a few times. This chain links TRBV2 with TRBJ2-2; 10 bases are shared with TRBD2. V shed 8 bases, J shed 6 bases, and the junction held 6 bases outside the gene matches. The CDR3 consists of 14 residues. Germline CDR1 SNHLY, CDR2 FYNNEI. The CDR3 sequence is CASSAGGPPGELFF. The CDR3 DNA sequence: TGTGCCAGCTCAGCGGGAGGGCCCCCCGGGGAGCTGTTTTTT.

This clonotype was observed a few times. This sequence joins TRBV20-1 and TRBJ1-2; 7 positions match TRBD1. J lost 5 bases, V lost 6 bases, and 9 bases had no gene match. The CDR3 loop spans 13 amino acids. Germline CDR1 is DFQATT and CDR2 is SNEGSKA (reference sequence). The CDR3 nucleotides are TGCAGTGCAGGGGGACAGCACAAGTATGGCTACACCTTC. Its protein product is CSAGGQHKYGYTF.

This chain joins TRBV18 and TRBJ2-7; possible D gene TRBD1, 6 bases. Between the trimmed V and J ends, which lost 4 bases and 4 bases, there was a span of 11 bases. Germline values: CDR1 KGHSH, CDR2 LQKENI. The CDR3 totals 13 residues. CDR3 residues: CASSQQGGYEQYF. The CDR3 DNA reads as TGTGCCAGCTCACAACAGGGTGGATACGAGCAGTACTTC.

In this sample, this clonotype turned up a few times. The chain has TRBV15 and TRBJ2-7; tentatively, D is TRBD2 (6 bases). V lost 0 bases to trimming and J lost 10 bases, with 16 bases between them. The length of the CDR3 is 14 residues. Germline V CDR1 and CDR2: LNHNV, YYDKDF (reference sequence). CDR3 sequence (DNA): TGTGCCACCAGCAGAGATGTAGAGGGAGGACGACAGTACTTC. Translated, it gives CATSRDVEGGRQYF.

The chain uses TRBV12-3 or TRBV12-4 and TRBJ2-7; D assignment may be TRBD1 or TRBD2 (7 bases each). V shed 6 bases and J shed 4 bases, with 16 bases lying between them. This CDR3 is 14 amino acids long. The CDR3 loop is CASRRTGEGYEQYF. The DNA of the CDR3 is TGTGCCAGCAGACGAACAGGGGAGGGTTACGAGCAGTACTTC.

In DNA form, the CDR3 reads TGTGCCAGCAGTAGGGGTCTATCTAACAATGAGCAGTTCTTC. Amino acid sequence: CASSRGLSNNEQFF. The chain links TRBV7-3 to TRBJ2-1; D possibly corresponds to TRBD1 (5 bases). In germline, CDR1 is SGHTA, CDR2 FQGTGA. The CDR3 extends over 14 amino acids. Trimming took 6 bases from V and 5 from J, leaving 14 bases between them.

V is TRBV6-1 and J is TRBJ2-7; TRBD1 matches 7 bases. Trimming removed 6 bases from V and 4 bases from J; junction bases left unmatched: 21. Germline loops: CDR1 MNHNS, CDR2 SASEGT. This CDR3 has 18 amino acids. CDR3 protein: CASSFGTRGWDRTYEQYF. DNA of the CDR3: TGTGCCAGCAGCTTCGGCACACGAGGGTGGGACAGAACATACGAGCAGTACTTC.

The chain employs TRBV12-3 or TRBV12-4 and TRBJ1-2, with D possibly TRBD1 on 5 matching bases. Trimming removed 5 bases from V and 8 bases from J, with 15 bases in between. CDR3 length: 13 residues. The CDR3 reads CASSLRVRRGYTF. CDR3 coding DNA: TGTGCCAGCAGTCTCAGGGTACGGAGGGGCTACACCTTC.

The chain joins TRBV13 to TRBJ2-7; D ambiguous. The V gene lost 5 bases and the J gene lost 6 bases, with 11 bases spanning the gap. Germline lookup yields CDR1 PRHDT and CDR2 FYEKMQ (reference sequence). This CDR3 spans 12 amino acids. The CDR3 DNA is TGTGCCAGCAGCCCCTTGAGTGGCGAGCAGTACTTC. Protein sequence: CASSPLSGEQYF.

This clonotype was seen a few times. This rearrangement joins TRBV6-2 or TRBV6-3 to TRBJ1-1, with 7 bases lining up with TRBD1. The germline CDR1 and CDR2 sequences are MNHEY and SVGEGT. The V segment lost 0 bases and the J segment 6 bases; nucleotides outside the gene matches: 7. The CDR3 length is 15 residues. The CDR3 reads CASSYSGNRGPEAFF. Here the CDR3 DNA reads TGTGCCAGCAGTTACTCGGGGAACAGGGGACCTGAAGCTTTCTTT.

This chain links TRBV12-3 or TRBV12-4 with TRBJ2-3; D is possibly TRBD2 (6 bases). The CDR3 is made up of 15 amino acids. The germline V and J ends were trimmed by 6 bases and 1 base, with 14 bases remaining between them. The CDR3: CASSLKSGRTDTQYF. CDR3 nucleotides: TGTGCCAGCAGCCTAAAAAGCGGGCGCACAGATACGCAGTATTTT.

J is TRBJ2-7 and V is TRBV3-1, with D uncertain. From germline, CDR1 is LGHDT and CDR2 YNNKEL (reference sequence). CDR3 length equals 12 residues. V lost 4 bases, J lost 6 bases, and 10 bases lay in between. Here the CDR3 reads CASSLKASEQYF. For the CDR3, the DNA is TGTGCCAGCAGCCTAAAGGCTTCCGAGCAGTACTTC.

The table lists this clonotype with a few counts. The gene calls are TRBV20-1 and TRBJ2-7; D possibly uses TRBD1 or TRBD2 (6 bases each). The CDR3 runs to 15 residues. Between the trimmed V and J ends, which lost 2 bases and 7 bases, there was a span of 21 bases. Per the germline V gene, CDR1 is DFQATT and CDR2 is SNEGSKA (reference sequence). CDR3 residues: CSARSLGQFRGEQYF. The CDR3 coding sequence is TGCAGTGCTAGATCCCTCGGACAGTTTCGGGGGGAGCAGTACTTC.